This TCR beta chain was retrieved from a study of OX40 agonist ivuxolimab in advanced cancers. Study information: Patients assigned to dose escalation were diagnosed with hepatocellular carcinoma, melanoma, renal cell or head and neck cancer.

Method: immunoSEQ multiplex PCR; TCRdb's copy keeps in-frame clones and lacks some. The top ten hold about 28% of the sample, which has about 48,000 clones, roughly 89% seen once. This clone was counted once. Collection of blood occurred at baseline, at cycle 4 day 1, and at cycle 7 day 1. The sequencing used CD4+ or CD8+ T cells sorted from blood, collected in a trial of the OX40 agonist ivuxolimab. The TCR sequence derives from an adult with an advanced solid tumor such as melanoma, head and neck, liver or kidney cancer.

CDR3 residues: CSVENSRVQETQYF. CDR3 in DNA: TGCAGCGTTGAAAACTCAAGAGTCCAAGAGACCCAGTACTTC. This chain links TRBV29-1 with TRBJ2-5; D not certain. Germline V gene lookup returns CDR1 SQVTM and CDR2 ANQGSEA. Trimming pared 2 bases from V and 1 base from J, leaving 11 bases between. There are 14 residues in the CDR3.